Listed below are T cell receptor beta chains from one sample, sequenced in a study of blood T cells in healthy people across ages. TCRdb reprocessed the 5' RACE reads via MiXCR and lists one record per CDR3 protein. The table includes around 870,000 distinct CDR3 sequences, more than 25% detected once. Specimen: blood. Source of these receptors: a woman older than 75 in good health. CDR3s include the opening cysteine and the closing phenylalanine or tryptophan. A D gene is named only where the DNA matches it firmly. Part of the rows lack a size; the others show once, few, many or a class for expanded clones.

j_gene	v_gene	d_gene	abundance	CDR3nt	CDR3aa
TRBJ1-2	TRBV27	TRBD1	many	TGTGCCAGCAGCAGCGGGACAGTGGCGGATGGCTACACCTTC	CASSSGTVADGYTF
TRBJ2-3	TRBV20-1	TRBD2	many	TGCAGTGCCCTCGATCGGACTAGCGGGGTCACAGATACGCAGTATTTT	CSALDRTSGVTDTQYF
TRBJ2-1	TRBV20-1	TRBD2	.	TGCAGTGCTACCCGAACTAGCGGGGGGGACGATGAGCAGTTCTTC	CSATRTSGGDDEQFF
TRBJ2-3	TRBV24-1	.	many	TGTGCCACCAGTCCTCCGGATGTCACAGATACGCAGTATTTT	CATSPPDVTDTQYF
TRBJ1-5	TRBV15	TRBD1	many	TGTGCCACCAGCCGCGACAGGGCGGGCAATCAGCCCCAGCATTTT	CATSRDRAGNQPQHF
TRBJ2-3	TRBV20-1	.	many	TGCAGTGCTATATGGTCCAGGGCGGCAGATACGCAGTATTTT	CSAIWSRAADTQYF
TRBJ2-7	TRBV7-9	.	many	TGTGCCAGCAGCTTTAAGGGGGGATCCTCCTACGAGCAGTACTTC	CASSFKGGSSYEQYF
TRBJ2-3	TRBV9	.	many	TGTGCCAGCAGCGTAGATAGAGGGGCTATAGGTCCAGATACGCAGTATTTT	CASSVDRGAIGPDTQYF
TRBJ1-3	TRBV10-3	.	.	TGTGGCGTGTCCAGGTCTGGAAACACCATATATTTT	CGVSRSGNTIYF
TRBJ2-1	TRBV28	.	.	TGTGCCAGCAGTTTTCTCGGCCCCCTCTCCTACAATGAGCAGTTCTTC	CASSFLGPLSYNEQFF
TRBJ2-1	TRBV3-1	.	many	TGTGCCAGCAGCCCCCAACCAAGGAATGAGCAGTTCTTC	CASSPQPRNEQFF
TRBJ2-5	TRBV7-2	TRBD2	many	TGTGCCAGCAGCGTCGGACTAGCGGGGGGGCGAGAGACCCAGTACTTC	CASSVGLAGGRETQYF
TRBJ2-5	TRBV6-2/TRBV6-3	.	many	TGTGCCAGCAGTTATACGGGGAGAAAAGAGACCCAGTACTTC	CASSYTGRKETQYF
TRBJ1-5	TRBV28	.	.	TGTGCCAGCGCAGTGGGGTCCCATCAGCCCCAGCATTTT	CASAVGSHQPQHF
TRBJ1-2	TRBV5-1	.	many	TGCGCCAGCAGCGTCACGTGGGGTGACTATGGCTACACCTTC	CASSVTWGDYGYTF
TRBJ2-3	TRBV27	TRBD2	.	TGTGCCAGCAGTTTTGCTAGCGGGGCGGGGGATACGCAGTATTTT	CASSFASGAGDTQYF
TRBJ2-7	TRBV6-2/TRBV6-3	TRBD1	many	TGTGCCAGCAGTTACTCGGCGGGACAGGGTATCGACGAGCAGTACTTC	CASSYSAGQGIDEQYF
TRBJ2-1	TRBV5-5	TRBD1	many	TGTGCCAGCAGCCCGGGGGACAGGATAGGGAATGAGCAGTTCTTC	CASSPGDRIGNEQFF
TRBJ1-5	TRBV20-1	TRBD1	.	TGCAGTGCTAGAGCGGGACAGAATAGCAATCAGCCCCAGCATTTT	CSARAGQNSNQPQHF
TRBJ2-3	TRBV2	TRBD2	.	TGTGCCAGCAGGAAGACTAGCGGGGCAGATACGCAGTATTTT	CASRKTSGADTQYF
TRBJ2-2	TRBV12-3/TRBV12-4	.	.	TGTGCCAGCACTCTAAACGGGGGCAGAAACACCGGGGAGCTGTTTTTT	CASTLNGGRNTGELFF
TRBJ1-1	TRBV28	.	.	TGTGCCAGCAGAATAAGTGCAGGGAACACTGAAGCTTTCTTT	CASRISAGNTEAFF
TRBJ1-2	TRBV5-6	TRBD1	.	TGTGCCAGCAGCTTGGGCAGGGGGCTGTATGGCTACACCTTC	CASSLGRGLYGYTF
TRBJ1-6	TRBV3-1	.	many	TGTGCCAGCAGCCAAGGGGCAGTCCGATCACCCCTCCACTTT	CASSQGAVRSPLHF
TRBJ2-1	TRBV13	.	.	TGTGCCAGCAGCTCCCCGGGATCCCCGGTCGGAAATGAGCAGTTCTTC	CASSSPGSPVGNEQFF
TRBJ2-5	TRBV7-2	TRBD2	.	TGTGCCAGCCGAAAGGCTAGCGGGAGAGGAGAGACCCAGTACTTC	CASRKASGRGETQYF
TRBJ1-4	TRBV10-1	.	few	TGCGCCAGCAGTGAGTCCGGCCAGGCTGGAGAAAAACTGTTTTTT	CASSESGQAGEKLFF
TRBJ1-4	TRBV2	.	.	TGTGCCAGCATTAAGTATGGTGCTAATGAAAAACTGTTTTTT	CASIKYGANEKLFF
TRBJ1-1	TRBV4-1	.	few	TGCGCCAGCAGCCCAACCCAGGGCACTGAAGCTTTCTTT	CASSPTQGTEAFF
TRBJ2-3	TRBV12-3/TRBV12-4	TRBD2	many	TGTGCCACCGGACTAGCGGGGTTATTAGATACGCAGTATTTT	CATGLAGLLDTQYF
TRBJ2-1	TRBV7-9	.	many	TGTGCCAGCAGCTTAACAGTCGGTACGCATGAGCAGTTCTTC	CASSLTVGTHEQFF
TRBJ2-2	TRBV28	TRBD1	.	TGTGCCAGCAGTTTGGGGACAGGGGGCGGCACCGGGGAGCTGTTTTTT	CASSLGTGGGTGELFF
TRBJ2-1	TRBV10-1	.	.	TGCGCCAGCAGTGAGTCGAGGCTAGCGTCCTACAATGAGCAGTTCTTC	CASSESRLASYNEQFF
TRBJ1-1	TRBV7-6	.	.	TGTGCCAGCAGCCGCTTGGTAGACACTGAAGCTTTCTTT	CASSRLVDTEAFF
TRBJ1-3	TRBV20-1	TRBD1	.	TGCAGTGCGGATTGGACAGGAACGGGGAACACCATATATTTT	CSADWTGTGNTIYF
TRBJ2-2	TRBV7-2	.	.	TGTGCCAGCCATCGCTTGAACACCGGGGAGCTGTTTTTT	CASHRLNTGELFF
TRBJ1-2	TRBV3-1	.	many	TGTGCCAGCAGCCAAGAGATGAGGGGCTATGGCTACACCTTC	CASSQEMRGYGYTF
TRBJ1-2	TRBV6-5	TRBD1	few	TGTGCCAGCGCGAGGGACAGGGCAGACGGCTACACCTTC	CASARDRADGYTF
TRBJ2-7	TRBV29-1	TRBD1	many	TGCAGCGTTGAAAGGGACAGGGGGTTCGAGCAGTACTTC	CSVERDRGFEQYF
TRBJ2-5	TRBV5-1	.	.	TGCGCCAGCGCGACAACAGGACTAACGTACAATGAGCAGTACTTC	CASATTGLTYNEQYF
TRBJ2-7	TRBV7-2	.	few	TGTGCCAGCAGCTTAGCATTAGTAGGTAGGGAGCAGTACTTC	CASSLALVGREQYF
TRBJ2-1	TRBV10-3	TRBD2	many	TGTGCCATCAGTCCGGGGGGAAATGAGCAGTTCTTC	CAISPGGNEQFF
TRBJ2-5	TRBV10-3	.	.	TGTGCCGTAAGGGAGGGGGGGTTCCAAGAGACCCAGTACTTC	CAVREGGFQETQYF
TRBJ1-2	TRBV24-1	.	.	TGTGCCACCAGTGATTTCAGGGAGAGCTACACCTTC	CATSDFRESYTF
TRBJ2-1	TRBV20-1	.	many	TGCAGTGCTACAAAACCAGGGAGCTCCTACAATGAGCAGTTCTTC	CSATKPGSSYNEQFF
TRBJ2-7	TRBV27	TRBD1	many	TGTGCCAGCAGTGCAGCCGCCCCGGGACAGGGAACTTCCTACGAGCAGTACTTC	CASSAAAPGQGTSYEQYF
TRBJ1-6	TRBV6-5	.	few	TGTGTCAGCAGCTACGGACTTATCTCCTATAATTCACCCCTCCACTTT	CVSSYGLISYNSPLHF
TRBJ2-5	TRBV6-2/TRBV6-3	TRBD1	many	TGTGCCAGCAGCAGGACAGGGGGCGTGGAGACCCAGTACTTC	CASSRTGGVETQYF
TRBJ1-5	TRBV5-6	TRBD1	few	TGTGCCAGCAGCTTGAACCCTGGACAGGGGAATCAGCCCCAGCATTTT	CASSLNPGQGNQPQHF
TRBJ2-1	TRBV7-9	TRBD2	many	TGTGCCAGCAGCTTTAAGACTAGCGAAGGGAATGAGCAGTTCTTC	CASSFKTSEGNEQFF
TRBJ2-5	TRBV20-1	.	.	TGCAGTGCTAGAGACCCGGGACCGTCCTTTGTAGAGCAGTACTTC	CSARDPGPSFVEQYF
TRBJ2-1	TRBV5-6	.	many	TGTGCCAGCAGCTTGCGGTCTAGCAGCGGTAGAAATGAGCAGTTCTTC	CASSLRSSSGRNEQFF
TRBJ1-4	TRBV20-1	.	few	TGCAGTGCTAGAGAGAGAGGGAGTGAAAAACTGTTTTTT	CSARERGSEKLFF
TRBJ1-1	TRBV29-1	.	many	TGCAGCGTCGCAGGGCTTAACACTGAAGCTTTCTTT	CSVAGLNTEAFF
TRBJ2-1	TRBV9	TRBD2	few	TGTGCCAGCAGCGTCAGCGGGAAGAACAATGAGCAGTTCTTC	CASSVSGKNNEQFF